This entry is about one T cell receptor beta chain. Antigen unknown. The data are from a study of graft-versus-host responses after intestinal transplantation. About the research overall: Multivisceral, liver-intestinal, or isolated intestinal transplants were given to recipients.

Assay: immunoSEQ multiplex PCR; the TCRdb copy retains only in-frame clones and omits some. The data hold tens of thousands of clones, with around 96% observed a single time. Germline V gene lookup returns CDR1 SSHAT and CDR2 FNYEAQ (reference sequence). The CDR3 sequence is 13 residues long. This chain links TRBV7-7 with TRBJ2-7; D unresolved. The source material was unstimulated CD8+ T cells sorted from spleen or lymph node cells, sampled before transplant. This TCR derives from a human donor who was the organ donor for an intestinal transplant. CDR3 bases: TGTGCTAGGAAGAGAGCCCACTCCTACGAGCAGTACTTC. Protein sequence: CARKRAHSYEQYF. The whole variable domain, filled in from reference TRBV7-7 and TRBJ2-7, reads GAGVSQSPRYKVTKRGQDVTLRCDPISSHATLYWYQQALGQGPEFLTYFNYEAQPDKSGLPSDRFSAERPEGSISTLTIQRTEQRDSAMYRCARKRAHSYEQYFGPGTRLTVT.